The 29 T cell receptor beta chains presented below share a single source sample, sequenced in a study of cytomegalovirus exposure and HLA in healthy donors (dated by TCRdb to the late 2010s). To prepare the library, the immunoSEQ multiplex PCR assay was applied. For the multiplex PCR, a mixture combining 60 forward primers for TCR Vbeta segments and 13 reverse primers for TCR Jbeta segments was used. TCRdb mirrors the immuneACCESS table, restricted to in-frame sequences. Some clones are absent from its copies; in checked studies, under half trace to an unresolved V gene, and the reason for the others is unknown. The sample yields 100,000 to 150,000 clones; about 80% were counted once. The ten most abundant clones make up about 9.1% of the sample. The sample taken for sequencing was PBMCs. The source is a woman aged 50 to 65 in good health and CMV-seropositive.

For this clone: An end of the junction differs from the germline gene, which may be a read error. The J gene is TRBJ2-3, the V gene TRBV5-6, with D maybe TRBD2 (5 bases). The CDR3 is made up of 14 amino acids. Germline loops: CDR1 SGHDT, CDR2 YYEEEE. The CDR3, as DNA: TGTGCCAGCAGCCCAAAGGTGGGCGGTAGCGTTGAAAATTTT. This encodes CASSPKVGGSVENF.

The V and J genes are TRBV7-8 and TRBJ2-5; 12 nucleotides align to TRBD2. Germline V gene sequence: CDR1 SGHVS, CDR2 FQNEAQ. The length of the CDR3 is 16 residues. After removal of 2 bases from V and 3 bases from J, the junction contained 4 bases not matched to a gene. The CDR3 reads CASSLLASGGEETQYF. CDR3 DNA: TGTGCCAGCAGCTTATTGGCTAGCGGGGGGGAAGAGACCCAGTACTTC.

V and J are TRBV6-5 and TRBJ1-2; D not certain. Germline V gene data show CDR1 as MNHEY and CDR2 as SVGAGI. The V end was cut by 6 bases, the J end by 4 bases, with 6 bases between. The CDR3 is made up of 11 amino acids. CDR3 DNA sequence: TGTGCCAGCAGCTTCGGCTATGGCTACACCTTC. Translating it yields CASSFGYGYTF.

The chain employs TRBV7-2 and TRBJ1-4, with a possible D match to TRBD1 (5 bases). V was cut by 1 base and J by 8 bases, with 14 bases left in between. The germline V gene has CDR1 SGHTA and CDR2 FQGNSA. This CDR3 spans 15 amino acids. The DNA of the CDR3 is TGTGCCAGCAGCTTAGATTCCGCGGGGGGGGAAAAACTGTTTTTT. Its translation is CASSLDSAGGEKLFF.

Notes on this clone: One end of the junction is discordant with germline, which a read error may explain. The sample holds other DNA sequences that translate to the same CDR3. The genes are TRBV4-3 and TRBJ1-3; TRBD1 is a possible D gene (5 bases). CDR1 LGHNA and CDR2 YSLEER come from the germline V gene. The CDR3 has 15 amino acids. The CDR3 nucleotides are TGCGCCAGCAGCCGGGGCGCAGGGACTGGAAACACCATATACTTT. It is translated as CASSRGAGTGNTIYF.

This chain connects TRBV7-9 to TRBJ2-1, with TRBD1 matching 8 bases. This CDR3 contains 13 residues. In germline, CDR1 is SEHNR, CDR2 FQNEAQ (reference sequence). Trimming took 4 bases from V and 9 from J; bases not matched to a gene: 5. The CDR3 reads CASSSYRGTEQFF. The CDR3 DNA follows: TGTGCCAGCAGCTCTTACAGGGGGACTGAGCAGTTCTTC.

The J gene is TRBJ1-1, the V gene TRBV11-3; D is uncertain. This CDR3 region has 12 residues. With 6 bases removed from V and 10 bases from J, the gap between germline ends came to 15 bases. Per the germline V gene, CDR1 is SGHNT and CDR2 is YENEEA. CDR3 region: CASRLPGARAFF. CDR3 DNA: TGTGCCAGCAGGTTACCGGGAGCGAGAGCTTTCTTT.

This clone was seen a handful of times. V usage is TRBV30 and J usage is TRBJ1-4; D is perhaps TRBD1 (5 bases). V was trimmed by 5 bases and J by 0 bases, leaving 10 bases between them. This CDR3 has 14 residues. In germline, CDR1 is GTSNPN, CDR2 SVGIG (reference sequence). CDR3 amino acids: CAWDDSSTNEKLFF. The CDR3 bases are TGTGCCTGGGACGACAGTTCAACTAATGAAAAACTGTTTTTT.

In nucleotides, the CDR3 is TGTGCCTGGAGTGTATACTACGAGCAGTACTTC. This sequence encodes CAWSVYYEQYF. The chain uses TRBV30 and TRBJ2-5, with D hard to call. The tail of the sequence fits TRBJ2-7 better, so the J call may be wrong. The length of the CDR3 is 11 residues. Germline CDR1 GTSNPN, CDR2 SVGIG (reference sequence).

V usage is TRBV6-5 and J usage is TRBJ2-7, with D perhaps TRBD1 (5 bases). Germline CDR1 MNHEY, CDR2 SVGAGI. The V and J ends lost 6 bases and 4 bases respectively, with 7 bases between them. The CDR3 is made up of 11 amino acids. As DNA, the CDR3 is TGTGCCAGCAGCCACAGGTACGAGCAGTACTTC. Amino acid sequence: CASSHRYEQYF.

The chain has TRBV4-3 and TRBJ1-5; D possibly corresponds to TRBD1 (6 bases). The CDR3 runs 16 residues. CDR1 LGHNA and CDR2 YSLEER come from the germline V gene. V lost 4 bases, J lost 6 bases, and 19 bases lay in between. The CDR3 region is CASSPGYWGLSQPQHF. DNA for the CDR3: TGCGCCAGCAGCCCAGGGTATTGGGGGCTTAGTCAGCCCCAGCATTTT.

The CDR3 sequence is CASSEQENIQYF. CDR3 nucleotides: TGTGCCAGCAGTGAACAGGAAAACATTCAGTACTTC. The J gene is TRBJ2-4, the V gene TRBV6-1, with D uncertain. V was shortened by 2 bases and J by 5 bases, with 4 bases between the two germline ends. This CDR3 is 12 amino acids long. The V gene's germline CDR1 is MNHNS and CDR2 SASEGT.

This chain links TRBV9 with TRBJ2-7; TRBD2 matches 8 bases. V was pared by 3 bases and J by 5 bases, with 4 bases of the junction left unmatched. Germline V lookup: CDR1 SGDLS, CDR2 YYNGEE. This CDR3 contains 13 residues. The CDR3 spells CASSASGGNEQYF. The CDR3 region has the DNA TGTGCCAGCAGCGCGTCGGGGGGGAACGAGCAGTACTTC. Based on the CDR3 plus reference TRBV9 and TRBJ2-7, the full variable domain is DSGVTQTPKHLITATGQRVTLRCSPRSGDLSVYWYQQSLDQGLQFLIQYYNGEERAKGNILERFSAQQFPDLHSELNLSSLELGDSALYFCASSASGGNEQYFGPGTRLTVT.

This clone has only a few counts. The CDR3 coding sequence is TGCGCCAGCAGCTTGGGCGGACAGGGAGAGAGTGAGCAGTTCTTC. It yields the protein CASSLGGQGESEQFF. V usage is TRBV5-1 and J usage is TRBJ2-1; 8 positions agree with TRBD1. The CDR3 has 15 amino acids. J was trimmed by 9 bases and V by 0 bases; bases with no gene match: 8. Germline CDR1 SGHRS, CDR2 YFSETQ.

This chain uses TRBV2 with TRBJ1-5; D gene ambiguous. CDR3 length: 16 residues. V lost 1 base and J 2 bases, leaving 12 bases between the germline ends. The germline CDR1 and CDR2 sequences are SNHLY and FYNNEI. CDR3 in DNA: TGTGCCAGCAGTGAAGGTGGGCCAATCCGCAATCAGCCCCAGCATTTT. It specifies CASSEGGPIRNQPQHF.

The chain carries TRBV18 and TRBJ1-2; a weak D match, TRBD1 (5 bases). Germline loops: CDR1 KGHSH, CDR2 LQKENI. The CDR3 is 16 residues long. Trimming left V 6 bases short and J 3 bases short, with 20 bases between. For the CDR3, the DNA is TGTGCCAGCTCTCCGGGTCGGCGGGGCGGGGACTATGGCTACACCTTC. This gives the protein CASSPGRRGGDYGYTF.

The chain uses TRBV10-3 and TRBJ1-2; D not resolved. Germline V gene sequence: CDR1 ENHRY, CDR2 SYGVKD. This CDR3 has 14 residues. Between the trimmed V and J ends, which lost 0 bases and 2 bases, there was a span of 7 bases. The CDR3 nucleotides are TGTGCCATCAGTGAGTCTACACAGAACTATGGCTACACCTTC. Translated, it gives CAISESTQNYGYTF.

This sequence joins TRBV7-2 and TRBJ2-3; 7 bases line up with TRBD2. The CDR3 is 17 amino acids. V shed 7 bases, J shed 0 bases, and the junction held 13 bases outside the gene matches. The germline V gene encodes CDR1 SGHTA and CDR2 FQGNSA. CDR3 residues: CASTDRGSYSSTDTQYF. CDR3 sequence (DNA): TGTGCCAGCACCGATCGCGGGAGTTATTCTAGCACAGATACGCAGTATTTT.

This clone was picked up a small number of times. The V and J genes are TRBV29-1 and TRBJ1-2, with 10 bases identical to TRBD1. V was pared by 5 bases and J by 5 bases, with 8 bases of the junction left unmatched. This CDR3 contains 14 residues. The germline V gene has CDR1 SQVTM and CDR2 ANQGSEA. The CDR3 DNA sequence: TGCAGCGTTCCGCTCCGGGACAGGGGTTATGGCTACACCTTC. Translation: CSVPLRDRGYGYTF.

This chain joins TRBV5-4 and TRBJ2-3; 7 bases are shared with TRBD2. This CDR3 is 16 amino acids long. The ends lost 3 bases at V and 0 bases at J; junction bases unmatched: 7. The germline gives CDR1 SGHNT, CDR2 YYREEE (reference sequence). CDR3 loop: CASSSGGGASTDTQYF. The DNA for the CDR3 is TGTGCCAGCAGCTCGGGAGGCGGGGCAAGCACAGATACGCAGTATTTT.

This clone has only a few counts. The chain uses TRBV6-1 and TRBJ2-1; D gene unclear. Trimming took off 4 bases at V and 11 bases at J, with 27 bases between the two ends. Germline V gene lookup returns CDR1 MNHNS and CDR2 SASEGT. There are 17 residues in the CDR3. The CDR3 reads CASSAVIRGFVTMKQFF. The CDR3, as DNA: TGTGCCAGCAGTGCCGTTATAAGAGGCTTTGTTACAATGAAGCAGTTCTTC.

The table lists this clone with a few counts. The chain couples TRBV6-5 to TRBJ1-3; no firm D call. The CDR3 runs to 15 residues. Trimming took 2 bases from V and 1 from J, leaving 9 bases between them. Germline lookup yields CDR1 MNHEY and CDR2 SVGAGI. Here the CDR3 DNA reads TGTGCCAGCAGTTACGGACTGCCTTCTGGAAACACCATATATTTT. Its protein product is CASSYGLPSGNTIYF.

This sequence joins TRBV4-3 and TRBJ2-2; D perhaps matches TRBD1 (6 bases). The CDR3 extends over 17 amino acids. V was trimmed by 0 bases and J by 2 bases, leaving 13 bases between them. The germline V gene has CDR1 LGHNA and CDR2 YSLEER. CDR3 region: CASSQEISRGNTGELFF. CDR3 bases: TGCGCCAGCAGCCAAGAAATCTCCAGGGGAAACACCGGGGAGCTGTTTTTT.

The gene calls are TRBV7-6 and TRBJ2-1; D possibly corresponds to TRBD1 (5 bases). Looked up from germline, CDR1 is SGHVS and CDR2 is FNYEAQ. V shed 5 bases and J shed 0 bases, with 20 bases lying between them. CDR3 length equals 18 residues. CDR3 loop: CASSDNNLGAPSYNEQFF. The CDR3 nucleotides are TGTGCCAGCAGCGATAACAACCTAGGGGCTCCCTCCTACAATGAGCAGTTCTTC.

The V gene is TRBV9, the J gene TRBJ1-1; 8 positions match TRBD1. Trimming cost V 1 base and J 0 bases; bases outside gene matches: 5. CDR1 SGDLS and CDR2 YYNGEE come from the germline V gene. The CDR3 extends over 16 amino acids. This CDR3 is CASSVFGQGMNTEAFF. CDR3 nucleotide sequence: TGTGCCAGCAGCGTATTCGGACAGGGTATGAACACTGAAGCTTTCTTT.

This clone was seen more than once but under ten times. V usage is TRBV29-1 and J usage is TRBJ2-5; D is undetermined. This CDR3 comprises 12 residues. Trimming pared 5 bases from V and 4 bases from J, leaving 11 bases between. Germline V gene data show CDR1 as SQVTM and CDR2 as ANQGSEA. This CDR3 reads CSVRLPAETQYF. The CDR3 DNA reads as TGCAGCGTTCGACTGCCTGCAGAGACCCAGTACTTC.

The chain links TRBV2 to TRBJ2-1; D not resolved. In germline, CDR1 is SNHLY, CDR2 FYNNEI. The CDR3 extends over 13 amino acids. Trimming removed 6 bases from V and 3 bases from J, with 9 bases in between. The CDR3 protein is CASRGQLYNEQFF. The CDR3 DNA is TGTGCCAGCAGGGGCCAGCTCTACAATGAGCAGTTCTTC.

V gene TRBV15 combines with J gene TRBJ1-4, with D hard to call. Germline CDR1 and CDR2: LNHNV and YYDKDF (reference sequence). CDR3 size: 13 residues. Trimming pared 3 bases from V and 13 bases from J, leaving 15 bases between. CDR3 sequence reads: CATSSERTGVLFF. The CDR3 nucleotides read TGTGCCACCAGCAGCGAAAGAACGGGTGTACTGTTTTTT.

This chain joins TRBV30 and TRBJ1-5; D possibly corresponds to TRBD1 (6 bases). The CDR3 runs to 13 residues. The germline gives CDR1 GTSNPN, CDR2 SVGIG (reference sequence). With 3 bases removed from V and 7 bases from J, the gap between germline ends came to 13 bases. CDR3 DNA: TGTGCCTGGAGCGTGACAGGAACCCAGCCCCAGCATTTT. Residues: CAWSVTGTQPQHF.